The following is a T cell receptor beta chain sequence with its context. The antigen is undetermined. TCRdb's table, derived via immunoSEQ multiplex PCR, lists solely in-frame clones and lacks some. The sample contains around 160,000 clones, 88% of which appear only once. Looked up from germline, CDR1 is SGDLS and CDR2 is YYNGEE. The length of the CDR3 is 13 residues. V was shortened by 0 bases and J by 2 bases, with 3 bases between the two germline ends. These data belong to a study of lymphopenia after photon versus proton radiotherapy. The study, taken as a whole, reports: A bigger post-nadir fall in TCR diversity correlated inversely with survival time in deceased patients. Better survival with proton therapy was suggested as possible, not demonstrated. Photon-treated patients lost naive T cells and TCR diversity; proton-treated stayed stable. After the lymphocyte nadir, photon-treated repertoires showed oligoclonal expansion, especially of CD8+ Temra cells.

Material: peripheral blood, obtained from a patient treated with photon-based radiotherapy. J is TRBJ1-3 and V is TRBV9; no clear D gene. This clonotype originated in a middle-aged man with gastric cancer. The CDR3 sequence is CASSVEAGNTIYF. The CDR3, as DNA: TGTGCCAGCAGCGTAGAGGCTGGAAACACCATATATTTT.